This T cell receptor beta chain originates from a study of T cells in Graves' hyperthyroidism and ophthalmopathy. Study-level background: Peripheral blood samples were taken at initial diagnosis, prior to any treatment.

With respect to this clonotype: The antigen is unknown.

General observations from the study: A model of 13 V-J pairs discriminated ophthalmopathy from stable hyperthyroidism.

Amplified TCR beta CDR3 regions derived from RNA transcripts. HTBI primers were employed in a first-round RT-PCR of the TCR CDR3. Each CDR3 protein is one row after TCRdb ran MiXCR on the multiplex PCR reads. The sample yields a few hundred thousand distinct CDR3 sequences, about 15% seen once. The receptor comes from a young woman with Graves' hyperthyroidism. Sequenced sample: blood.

CDR3 region: CASSMGPDTQYF. CDR3 bases: TGTGCCAGTAGTATGGGGCCGGATACGCAGTATTTT. The rearrangement links TRBV19 to TRBJ2-3; TRBD1 might be the D (5 bases). This CDR3 spans 12 amino acids. The germline CDR1 and CDR2 sequences are LNHDA and SQIVND (reference sequence). The V end was cut by 3 bases, the J end by 6 bases, with 7 bases between.